This T cell receptor beta chain comes out of a study of CD8+CD57+ T cells in acquired aplastic anemia. Study as a whole: The sorted CD4+ and CD8+ cells yielded an average around 3.2 ug of DNA. Study results and caveats: Overlap between patients and controls comprised about 28 CD8+ CDR3 sequences.

Note on this clonotype: Its antigen is unidentified.

Genomic DNA provided the template from which TCR beta VDJ and CDR3 profiles were obtained. TCRdb analysed the reads with MiXCR anew, one entry per CDR3 protein. The data hold some 170,000 distinct CDR3 sequences, with more than 45% observed a single time. Patients sequenced had flow cytometry evidence of CD8+CD57+ cell expansion. The germline V gene has CDR1 KGHDR and CDR2 SFDVKD. The CDR3 totals 14 residues. V was shortened by 3 bases and J by 5 bases, with 12 bases between the two germline ends. The sequence was collected from a human donor with aplastic anemia. The chain joins TRBV24-1 to TRBJ2-5, with D possibly matching TRBD1 (5 bases). Sequenced input: sorted CD4+, CD8+, or CD8+CD57+ T cells (not recorded which) from PBMCs. The CDR3, as DNA: TGTGCCACCAGTGATCCAGGGTCTCGGGAGACCCAGTACTTC. This codes for CATSDPGSRETQYF.